This TCR beta chain appears in the sequencing data of a study of early stage breast cancer tumors. Whole-study context: About 80% of the 16 invasive tumors were ER+, PR+ and HER2-. The study, taken as a whole, reports: Commonly generated sequences made up most enriched TCRB sequences shared between patients.

This clone was counted only a few times. Its antigen is not known. The V end lost 5 bases, the J end lost 4 bases, and 6 bases lay between the germline ends. The CDR3 contains 13 residues. Germline V gene lookup returns CDR1 SGHTA and CDR2 FQGTGA. TCRdb keeps only in-frame clones here, not all; method: immunoSEQ multiplex PCR. The top ten hold over 3.5% of the sample, which has nearly 70,000 clones, over 80% seen once. This sequence joins TRBV7-3 and TRBJ2-6, with no clear D. The sample consisted of blood. This TCR derives from a middle-aged person with breast cancer. CDR3 region: CASSGSGANVLTF. CDR3 in DNA: TGTGCCAGCAGCGGATCCGGGGCCAACGTCCTGACTTTC.